This is a list of T cell receptor beta chains from one sample in a study of control samples from healthy donors and cancer patients. Sequencing was performed with immunoSEQ multiplex PCR; in TCRdb, only in-frame clones are kept and a portion is missing. The sample includes tens of thousands of clones, roughly 90% seen only once; the top ten take roughly 1.4%. Sequenced material: PBMCs. These receptors were taken from a man aged 35-49 years with colorectal cancer. Both conserved end residues are part of each CDR3.

V	J	CDR3
TRBV29-1	TRBJ2-1	CSATGASYNEQFF
TRBV6-5	TRBJ2-7	CASSLDSYEQYF
TRBV7-2	TRBJ2-7	CASSSFAGGYEQYF
TRBV6-6	TRBJ2-3	CASSGQTDTQYF
TRBV10-1	TRBJ2-7	CASSEGQGTNEQYF
TRBV19	TRBJ2-5	CASSIRLTETQYF
TRBV9	TRBJ2-7	CASSVEGLPNYEQYF
TRBV5-6	TRBJ2-7	CASSLGYEQYF
TRBV5-5	TRBJ2-3	CASSLSTGFTDTQYF
TRBV27	TRBJ2-1	CASSPTGVNDNEQFF
TRBV10-3	TRBJ2-1	CAISDRWDNEQFF
TRBV27	TRBJ2-1	CASTYRTPSNEQFF
TRBV19	TRBJ2-3	CASTDRAVPTDTQYF
TRBV20-1	TRBJ1-1	CSASGPNTEAFF
TRBV3-1/TRBV3-2	TRBJ2-1	CASSQGLGGEQFF
TRBV5-1	TRBJ1-1	CASSSGTMNTEAFF
TRBV23-1	TRBJ2-2	CASSLKHGTANTGELFF
TRBV11-2	TRBJ1-2	CASRSDRFNYGYTF
TRBV18	TRBJ1-5	CASSPLPPSRIDNQPQHF
TRBV28	TRBJ1-2	CASSHTSQGYGYTF
TRBV27	TRBJ1-2	CASSSLPGGWDYGYTF
TRBV28	TRBJ1-1	CASSTSTGHTEAFF
TRBV30	TRBJ2-1	CACQGGSRNEQFF
TRBV29-1	TRBJ1-2	CSVEHGPRGYTF
TRBV12-5	TRBJ2-7	CASGPGPGDRVYEQYF
TRBV18	TRBJ2-2	CASSPPVTGAFAGELFF
TRBV19	TRBJ2-6	CASTSRPGAGGSGANVLTF
TRBV5-6	TRBJ1-5	CASSPFGHQPQHF
TRBV12-3/TRBV12-4	TRBJ1-1	CASRVNTEAFF
TRBV28	TRBJ1-2	CASSLLGYGYTF
TRBV27	TRBJ1-2	CASSTGPIYGYTF
TRBV24-1	TRBJ2-1	CATSDPRDYEQFF
TRBV10-2	TRBJ2-3	CASSDFGGVDTQYF
TRBV25-1	TRBJ1-4	CASTPDPDFLGEKLFF
TRBV6-6	TRBJ2-3	CASTFSWREEGNTQYF
TRBV4-1	TRBJ1-2	CASSQDEVVSGYTF
TRBV7-8	TRBJ2-1	CASSSAFTGGPTYNEQFF
TRBV7-8	TRBJ2-2	CASRGLANTGELFF
TRBV7-8	TRBJ1-5	CASSLDLGSQPQHF
TRBV5-6	TRBJ2-3	CASSLDRPTDTQYF
TRBV18	TRBJ2-1	CASSSDSDEQFF
TRBV24-1	TRBJ2-2	CATSDLGTSGELFF
TRBV7-9	TRBJ1-1	CASSLVGTQYEAFF
TRBV16	TRBJ2-1	CASREPGLGFNEQFF
TRBV14	TRBJ1-1	CASSQLGGGNTEAFF
TRBV30	TRBJ1-1	CAWSPGVGTEAFF
TRBV15	TRBJ1-5	CATSNTGGNQPQHF
TRBV10-1	TRBJ2-1	CASSASPQGEQFF
TRBV12-3/TRBV12-4	TRBJ2-5	CASSLGLEETQYF
TRBV20-1	TRBJ2-1	CSARDGAEQFF
TRBV7-8	TRBJ1-2	CASSRGRRRSNYGYTF
TRBV24-1	TRBJ2-2	CATSDRTNTGELFF
TRBV19	TRBJ1-6	CASSRGFDSPLHF
TRBV11-2	TRBJ1-1	CASRPVGGRNTEAFF
TRBV6-1	TRBJ1-2	CASSVTSWTGVIVGYGYTF
TRBV6-5	TRBJ1-6	CASSYEGRTYNSPLHF
TRBV11-2	TRBJ1-1	CASSTRQGTDTEAFF